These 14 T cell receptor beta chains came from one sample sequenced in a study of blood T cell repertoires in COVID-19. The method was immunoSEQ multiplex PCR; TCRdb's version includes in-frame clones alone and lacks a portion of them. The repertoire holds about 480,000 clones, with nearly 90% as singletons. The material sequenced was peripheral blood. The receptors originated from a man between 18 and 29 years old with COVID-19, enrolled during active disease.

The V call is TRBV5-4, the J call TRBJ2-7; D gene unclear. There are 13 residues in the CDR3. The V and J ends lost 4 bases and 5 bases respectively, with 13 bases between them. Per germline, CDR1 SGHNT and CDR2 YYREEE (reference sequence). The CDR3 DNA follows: TGTGCCAGCAGCCCACCGGGTTTGGACGAGCAGTACTTC. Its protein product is CASSPPGLDEQYF.

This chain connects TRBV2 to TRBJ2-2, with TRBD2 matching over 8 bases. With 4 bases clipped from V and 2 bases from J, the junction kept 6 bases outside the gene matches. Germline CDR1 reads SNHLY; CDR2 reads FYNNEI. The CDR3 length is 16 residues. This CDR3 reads CASSATSGGNTGELFF. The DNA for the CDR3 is TGTGCCAGCAGTGCAACTAGCGGAGGCAACACCGGGGAGCTGTTTTTT.

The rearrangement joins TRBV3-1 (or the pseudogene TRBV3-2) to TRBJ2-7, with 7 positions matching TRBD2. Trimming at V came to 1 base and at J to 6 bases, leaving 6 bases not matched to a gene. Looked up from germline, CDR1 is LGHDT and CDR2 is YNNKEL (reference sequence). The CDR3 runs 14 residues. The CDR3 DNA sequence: TGTGCCAGCAGCCAAGTTACTAGCGAGGGCGAGCAGTACTTC. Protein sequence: CASSQVTSEGEQYF.

CDR3 sequence (DNA): TGTGCCAGCAGTCCGGAGTACAATGAGCAGTTCTTC. Its translation is CASSPEYNEQFF. The J gene is TRBJ2-1, the V gene TRBV12-3 or TRBV12-4, with D unresolved. Trimming cost V 5 bases and J 4 bases, with 6 bases left between them. The CDR3 has 12 residues.

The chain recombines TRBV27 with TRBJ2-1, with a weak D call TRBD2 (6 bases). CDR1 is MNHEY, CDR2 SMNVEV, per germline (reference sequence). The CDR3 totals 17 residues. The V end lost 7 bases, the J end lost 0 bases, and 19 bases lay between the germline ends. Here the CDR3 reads CASTPFGTYSSYNEQFF. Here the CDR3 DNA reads TGTGCCAGCACCCCCTTCGGGACTTACAGCTCCTACAATGAGCAGTTCTTC.

CDR3 coding DNA: TGTGCCAGCAACGTCACAGGGGCTGAAGCTTTCTTT. It yields the protein CASNVTGAEAFF. This chain links TRBV21-1 with TRBJ1-1; the table's D call of TRBD1 was not tested on the DNA. TRBV21-1 is assigned pseudogene status. The CDR3 is 12 amino acids.

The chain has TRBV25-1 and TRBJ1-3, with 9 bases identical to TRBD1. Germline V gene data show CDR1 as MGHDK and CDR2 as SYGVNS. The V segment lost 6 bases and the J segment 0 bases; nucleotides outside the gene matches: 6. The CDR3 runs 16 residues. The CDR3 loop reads CASSGGQGDSGNTIYF. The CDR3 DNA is TGTGCCAGCAGCGGGGGACAGGGCGACTCTGGAAACACCATATATTTT.

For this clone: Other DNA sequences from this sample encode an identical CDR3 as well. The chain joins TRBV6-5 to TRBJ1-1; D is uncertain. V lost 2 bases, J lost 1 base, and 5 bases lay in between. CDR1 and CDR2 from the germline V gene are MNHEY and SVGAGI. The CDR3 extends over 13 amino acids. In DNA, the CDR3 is TGTGCCAGCAGTTACCGCGGGAACACTGAAGCTTTCTTT. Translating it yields CASSYRGNTEAFF.

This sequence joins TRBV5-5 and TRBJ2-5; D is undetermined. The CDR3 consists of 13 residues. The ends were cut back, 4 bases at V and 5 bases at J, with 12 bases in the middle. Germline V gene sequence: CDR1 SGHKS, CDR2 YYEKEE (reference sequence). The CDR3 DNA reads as TGTGCCAGCAGCCACGCCTCCCGGGAGACCCAGTACTTC. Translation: CASSHASRETQYF.

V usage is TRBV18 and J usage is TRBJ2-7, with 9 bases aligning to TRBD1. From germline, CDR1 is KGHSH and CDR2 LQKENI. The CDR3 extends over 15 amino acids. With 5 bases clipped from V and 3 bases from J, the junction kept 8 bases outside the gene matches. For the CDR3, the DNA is TGTGCCAGCTCATCATTGTCGGGACAGGGCTACGAGCAGTACTTC. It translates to CASSSLSGQGYEQYF. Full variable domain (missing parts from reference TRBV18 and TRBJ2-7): NAGVMQNPRHLVRRRGQEARLRCSPMKGHSHVYWYRQLPEEGLKFMVYLQKENIIDESGMPKERFSAEFPKEGPSILRIQQVVRGDSAAYFCASSSLSGQGYEQYFGPGTRLTVT.

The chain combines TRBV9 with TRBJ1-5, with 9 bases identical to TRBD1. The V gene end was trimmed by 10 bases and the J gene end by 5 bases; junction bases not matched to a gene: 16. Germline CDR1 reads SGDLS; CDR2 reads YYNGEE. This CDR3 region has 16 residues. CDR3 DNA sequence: TGTGCCCGATTTTTTTTGGGGGACAGGGTGGATCAGCCCCAGCATTTT. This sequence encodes CARFFLGDRVDQPQHF. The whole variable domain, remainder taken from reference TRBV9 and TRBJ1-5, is DSGVTQTPKHLITATGQRVTLRCSPRSGDLSVYWYQQSLDQGLQFLIQYYNGEERAKGNILERFSAQQFPDLHSELNLSSLELGDSALYFCARFFLGDRVDQPQHFGDGTRLSIL.

The CDR3 DNA sequence: TGTGCCAGCAGCTTAGCGGCAGAAACTGAAGCTTTCTTT. The encoded protein is CASSLAAETEAFF. The genes are TRBV7-9 and TRBJ1-1, with D unclear. The germline CDR1 and CDR2 sequences are SEHNR and FQNEAQ (reference sequence). The CDR3 is 13 amino acids. Trimming took off 0 bases at V and 5 bases at J, with 7 bases between the two ends.

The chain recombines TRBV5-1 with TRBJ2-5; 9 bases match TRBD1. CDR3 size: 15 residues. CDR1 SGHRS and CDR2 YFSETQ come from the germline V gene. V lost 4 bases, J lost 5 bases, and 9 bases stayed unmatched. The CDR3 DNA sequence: TGCGCCAGCAGCACACAGGGACAGGGCCACGAGACCCAGTACTTC. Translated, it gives CASSTQGQGHETQYF.

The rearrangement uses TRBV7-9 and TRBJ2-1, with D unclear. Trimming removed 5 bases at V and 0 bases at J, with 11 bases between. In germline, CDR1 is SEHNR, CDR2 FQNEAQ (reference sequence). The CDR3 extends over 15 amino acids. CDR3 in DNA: TGTGCCAGCAGCCGACGGGTCTCCTCCTACAATGAGCAGTTCTTC. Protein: CASSRRVSSYNEQFF.